The 20 T cell receptor beta chains reported below all come from one sample, sequenced in a study of T-cell memory formation after mild COVID-19. TCRdb re-derived calls from the 5' RACE reads in MiXCR, one entry per CDR3 protein. The sample lists roughly 160,000 distinct CDR3 sequences, over 10% occurring once. The sequenced material came from PBMCs or a T cell subset sorted from them (not recorded which). The receptor source for this set is a man aged 18 to 30 who had mild COVID-19 (a few samples of this study predate the infection). Cell type and time point are not known.

This clonotype was seen ten or more times. This chain connects TRBV6-4 to TRBJ2-4, with TRBD2 matching 11 bases. The CDR3 loop spans 16 amino acids. The germline V gene has CDR1 MRHNA and CDR2 SNTAGT. V gave up 7 bases and J gave up 8 bases; unmatched junction bases: 13. CDR3 nucleotides: TGTGCCAGCACCACTACTAGCGGGGGATGGGAGGACATTCAGTACTTC. Protein product: CASTTTSGGWEDIQYF.

V and J are TRBV10-3 and TRBJ2-3; tentative D call: TRBD2 (6 bases). Germline CDR1 is ENHRY and CDR2 is SYGVKD. V was shortened by 10 bases and J by 0 bases, with 17 bases between the two germline ends. The CDR3 has 15 amino acids. This CDR3 is CATSRGGASTDTQYF. The CDR3 nucleotides are TGTGCCACCAGCCGCGGAGGGGCTAGCACAGATACGCAGTATTTT.

The chain links TRBV19 to TRBJ1-1, with D uncertain. The CDR3 length is 12 residues. With 6 bases removed from V and 3 bases from J, the gap between germline ends came to 8 bases. Germline V gene data show CDR1 as LNHDA and CDR2 as SQIVND (reference sequence). CDR3 amino acids: CASSEAHTEAFF. In nucleotides, the CDR3 is TGTGCCAGTAGCGAGGCACACACTGAAGCTTTCTTT.

In its sample, this clonotype was seen a few times. The chain employs TRBV20-1 and TRBJ1-3; unclear D gene. V was pared by 6 bases and J by 0 bases, with 18 bases between. The CDR3 runs 16 residues. The germline V gene encodes CDR1 DFQATT and CDR2 SNEGSKA (reference sequence). In DNA form, the CDR3 reads TGCAGTGCGCAACCCCCCGGCGGAGACTCTGGAAACACCATATATTTT. Encoded protein: CSAQPPGGDSGNTIYF.

This clonotype has a handful of counts. The chain employs TRBV6-5 and TRBJ1-5; 9 positions match TRBD1. V dropped 6 bases and J dropped 5; count of bases not matched to a gene: 5. Germline V gene lookup returns CDR1 MNHEY and CDR2 SVGAGI. The CDR3 has 14 residues. The CDR3 spells CASRRTGVYQPQHF. DNA for the CDR3: TGTGCCAGCAGGCGGACAGGGGTTTATCAGCCCCAGCATTTT.

This chain uses TRBV6-6 with TRBJ2-7; D may be TRBD1 (6 bases). The V gene's germline CDR1 is MNHNY and CDR2 SVGAGI (reference sequence). The CDR3 covers 14 residues. The V end was cut by 8 bases, the J end by 0 bases, with 14 bases between. As DNA, the CDR3 is TGTGCCAGCGTAGGTGGGACACTCTCCTACGAGCAGTACTTC. Residues: CASVGGTLSYEQYF.

The chain couples TRBV20-1 to TRBJ2-1; D might be TRBD2 (6 bases). V lost 0 bases and J 0 bases, leaving 12 bases between the germline ends. The CDR3 runs to 16 residues. The V gene's germline CDR1 is DFQATT and CDR2 SNEGSKA (reference sequence). CDR3 sequence reads: CSAREAAGNSYNEQFF. In nucleotides, the CDR3 is TGCAGTGCTAGAGAGGCCGCGGGAAACTCCTACAATGAGCAGTTCTTC.

This chain joins TRBV7-9 and TRBJ1-4, with 8 bases fitting TRBD1. There are 14 residues in the CDR3. In germline, CDR1 is SEHNR, CDR2 FQNEAQ (reference sequence). The V segment lost 5 bases and the J segment 8 bases; nucleotides outside the gene matches: 7. The chain's CDR3 is CASSSGTGDEKLFF. CDR3 DNA sequence: TGTGCCAGCAGCAGCGGGACAGGAGACGAAAAACTGTTTTTT.

This clonotype was picked up a small number of times. This sequence joins TRBV4-2 and TRBJ1-1, with TRBD1 identical over 9 bases. CDR1 and CDR2 (germline): LGHNA, YNFKEQ. Trimming took 3 bases from V and 6 from J; bases not matched to a gene: 5. The CDR3 runs 14 residues. CDR3 DNA: TGTGCCAGCAGCCAGACAGGGGGGGACGCTGAAGCTTTCTTT. As protein: CASSQTGGDAEAFF.

The chain is built from TRBV18 and TRBJ2-5, with 10 bases fitting TRBD1. CDR1 is KGHSH, CDR2 LQKENI, per germline. V shed 6 bases, J shed 4 bases, and the junction held 8 bases outside the gene matches. The CDR3 runs 15 residues. CDR3 protein: CASSPGTGVGETQYF. The DNA of the CDR3 is TGTGCCAGCTCCCCCGGGACAGGGGTCGGAGAGACCCAGTACTTC.

The sample holds a few counts of this clonotype. The chain joins TRBV25-1 to TRBJ2-7, with D possibly called TRBD1 or TRBD2 (5 bases each). Germline CDR1 reads MGHDK; CDR2 reads SYGVNS. V was shortened by 3 bases and J by 4 bases, with 16 bases between the two germline ends. The CDR3 is 15 amino acids. The CDR3 region has the DNA TGTGCCAGCAGTGAGGGACGGCGAGCCTCTTACGAGCAGTACTTC. Its protein is CASSEGRRASYEQYF.

This clonotype was observed a few times. The chain carries TRBV7-2 and TRBJ1-2; 11 bases fit TRBD1. The germline V gene has CDR1 SGHTA and CDR2 FQGNSA. This CDR3 region has 16 residues. Trimming at V came to 7 bases and at J to 2 bases, leaving 9 bases not matched to a gene. The CDR3 nucleotides are TGTGCCAGCATACGGGACAGGGGGTCTGAAAACTATGGCTACACCTTC. Translation: CASIRDRGSENYGYTF.

J is TRBJ1-4 and V is TRBV29-1, with a possible D match to TRBD1 (5 bases). The V end lost 4 bases, the J end lost 7 bases, and 19 bases lay between the germline ends. Germline-derived CDR1 and CDR2 are SQVTM and ANQGSEA. The CDR3 contains 15 residues. DNA for the CDR3: TGCAGCGTTGCCCGCACGGGGGGATTGCGTGAAAAACTGTTTTTT. It specifies CSVARTGGLREKLFF.

This rearrangement joins TRBV20-1 to TRBJ2-3; TRBD1 matches at 9 bases. CDR1 DFQATT and CDR2 SNEGSKA come from the germline V gene (reference sequence). Unmatched junction bases numbered 3, after V lost 0 bases and J lost 2 bases. The CDR3 spans 15 residues. CDR3: CSARDRDRDTDTQYF. The CDR3 nucleotides are TGCAGTGCTAGAGATCGGGACAGGGACACAGATACGCAGTATTTT.

The chain carries TRBV4-1 and TRBJ2-2; 10 bases align to TRBD1. Germline trimming cut 2 bases from V and 2 bases from J; bases unmatched to any gene: 5. CDR1 MGHRA and CDR2 YSYEKL come from the germline V gene. The CDR3 runs to 17 residues. The DNA of the CDR3 is TGCGCCAGCAGCCAACCCCGGGACAGGGGTAACACCGGGGAGCTGTTTTTT. It yields the protein CASSQPRDRGNTGELFF.

This clonotype has a handful of counts. The chain links TRBV5-1 to TRBJ2-3; unclear D gene. The CDR3 consists of 13 residues. In germline, CDR1 is SGHRS, CDR2 YFSETQ. Trimming shortened V by 4 bases and J by 3 bases, and 9 bases separated the two germline ends. The CDR3 DNA sequence: TGCGCCAGCAGCAGCCCGCGAACAGATACGCAGTATTTT. Translating it yields CASSSPRTDTQYF.

The chain employs TRBV4-3 and TRBJ1-5; the D is unclear. The CDR3 sequence is 13 residues long. The V end was cut by 0 bases, the J end by 6 bases, with 6 bases between. Germline V lookup: CDR1 LGHNA, CDR2 YSLEER. This CDR3 reads CASSQDNSQPQHF. CDR3 sequence (DNA): TGCGCCAGCAGCCAAGATAACAGTCAGCCCCAGCATTTT.

V and J are TRBV5-1 and TRBJ2-5, with D hard to call. Germline CDR1 and CDR2: SGHRS and YFSETQ. CDR3 length equals 15 residues. With 1 base removed from V and 5 bases from J, the gap between germline ends came to 15 bases. CDR3 DNA sequence: TGCGCCAGCAGCTTGTTTGGGAATGGCTTGGAGACCCAGTACTTC. Translation gives CASSLFGNGLETQYF.

The chain employs TRBV4-1 and TRBJ1-2; no clear D gene. Germline CDR1 MGHRA, CDR2 YSYEKL. V was clipped by 1 base and J by 0 bases, with 9 bases between them. The CDR3 sequence is 15 residues long. CDR3 bases: TGCGCCAGCAGCCAAGGCAGAGCTGCTAACTATGGCTACACCTTC. Encoded protein: CASSQGRAANYGYTF.

This clonotype has just a few counts. The V and J genes are TRBV11-1 and TRBJ2-3, with D tentatively TRBD1 or TRBD2 (6 bases each). Germline lookup yields CDR1 SGHAT and CDR2 FQDESV (reference sequence). V shed 5 bases and J shed 4 bases, with 22 bases lying between them. The CDR3 is 17 amino acids. DNA of the CDR3: TGTGCCAGCAGCAGCATTGAATGGGGGGCTCTAGCAGATACGCAGTATTTT. Its protein is CASSSIEWGALADTQYF.